A selection of T cell receptor beta chains follows, all from one sample in a study of CD8 T cells in ankylosing spondylitis. TCRdb re-analysed the 5' RACE reads in MiXCR, keeping a single row per CDR3 protein. The sample carries roughly 370,000 distinct CDR3 sequences, about 22% recorded once. The sample consisted of blood, either unsorted or a sorted T cell fraction (not recorded which). Source of these receptors: a male donor with ankylosing spondylitis. The CDR3 runs from the conserved cysteine through the conserved F or W. The D gene is left open where the match is weak. Rows may omit the clone size; those that give it use once, few, many or a size class.

.,TRBJ2-2,TRBV5-1,.,TGCGCCAGCAGCTTGACAGGGCAGTACACCGGGGAGCTGTTTTTT,CASSLTGQYTGELFF
TRBD1,TRBJ1-4,TRBV10-2,few,TGCGCCAGCAGTGAGTCAGGGACAGGGATTCGTGAAAAACTGTTTTTT,CASSESGTGIREKLFF
.,TRBJ2-1,TRBV4-1,.,TGCGCCAGCAGCCAAGCACAGGGAATACACAATGAGCAGTTCTTC,CASSQAQGIHNEQFF
TRBD2,TRBJ2-7,TRBV4-3,many,TGCGCCAGCAGCCGCGAACTAGCGGGAGGCTCCTACGAGCAGTACTTC,CASSRELAGGSYEQYF
.,TRBJ1-1,TRBV12-3/TRBV12-4,few,TGTGCCAGCAGGCCCCTGACAGAGAACACTGAAGCTTTCTTT,CASRPLTENTEAFF
.,TRBJ2-7,TRBV7-8,.,TGTGCCAGCAGCTTAGATGAGGGTTCTGGGGAGCAGTACTTC,CASSLDEGSGEQYF
.,TRBJ2-1,TRBV7-2,.,TGTGCCAGCAGCTTCCTAGCAGTTGAGCAGTTCTTC,CASSFLAVEQFF
TRBD1,TRBJ1-1,TRBV7-9,.,TGTGCCAGCAGCCCGAACAGGGGCCCGGCCCGCACTGAAGCTTTCTTT,CASSPNRGPARTEAFF
.,TRBJ2-1,TRBV5-1,.,TGCGCCAGCAGCTCAGTGGAAGCTGATGAGCAGTTCTTC,CASSSVEADEQFF
TRBD2,TRBJ2-5,TRBV3-1,.,TGTGCCAGCAGCCGATCTGTAGCGGGAGAGGTGGAGACCCAGTACTTC,CASSRSVAGEVETQYF
TRBD2,TRBJ2-1,TRBV20-1,few,TGCAGTGCTAGTCATCCCGCGGGAGTGAATGAGCAGTTCTTC,CSASHPAGVNEQFF
.,TRBJ1-2,TRBV7-2,.,TGTGCCAGCAGCAATCCTGGGCCGATCTATGGCTACACCTTC,CASSNPGPIYGYTF
.,TRBJ2-1,TRBV12-3/TRBV12-4,.,TGTGCCAGCAGGGGTAGAAGGAATGAGCAGTTCTTC,CASRGRRNEQFF
TRBD1,TRBJ2-1,TRBV28,many,TGTGCCAGCAGCCACGACAGGGCAAGGTACAATGAGCAGTTCTTC,CASSHDRARYNEQFF
.,TRBJ1-1,TRBV18,few,TGTGCCAGCTCAGCTGCCGTGCGGCGAGATGAAGCTTTCTTT,CASSAAVRRDEAFF
TRBD1,TRBJ2-7,TRBV7-9,once,TGTGCCTGCAGCTTTGGGACAGCCACCTACGAGCAGTACTTC,CACSFGTATYEQYF
TRBD2,TRBJ2-7,TRBV7-9,few,TGTGCCAGCAGCTGGACCGGGGGGGAGCAGTACTTC,CASSWTGGEQYF
.,TRBJ1-1,TRBV7-6,.,TGTGCCAGCAGCCCCCTCGAGGGAACTGAAGCTTTCTTT,CASSPLEGTEAFF
TRBD2,TRBJ2-1,TRBV18,many,TGTGCCAGCTCACGAGGGACTAGGTACTATGAGCAGTTCTTC,CASSRGTRYYEQFF
.,TRBJ1-3,TRBV11-3,.,TGTGCCAGCAGCCCACCGGGAGGCAGGGGCAACACCATATATTTT,CASSPPGGRGNTIYF
TRBD1,TRBJ2-1,TRBV2,.,TGTGCCAGCAGTGAACTCGGGACAGCCTACAATGAGCAGTTCTTC,CASSELGTAYNEQFF
.,TRBJ2-7,TRBV5-1,.,TGCGCCAGCAGCCAGACTCTTAGCTCCTACGAGCAGTACTTC,CASSQTLSSYEQYF
TRBD1,TRBJ1-1,TRBV28,.,TGTGCCAGCAGTTCGATAAACAGGGGGGGGACTGAAGCTTTCTTT,CASSSINRGGTEAFF
TRBD2,TRBJ2-5,TRBV11-3,few,TGTGCCAGCAGCCCCGGGACTAGTATAATGGAGACCCAGTACTTC,CASSPGTSIMETQYF
.,TRBJ2-2,TRBV7-8,.,TGTGCCAGCAGCTTAGGCTCGGTTCTCACCGGGGAGCTGTTTTTT,CASSLGSVLTGELFF
TRBD2,TRBJ2-2,TRBV28,few,TGTGCCAGCATGAAGAGGGAGGGTCCCGGGGAGCTGTTTTTT,CASMKREGPGELFF
TRBD1,TRBJ2-7,TRBV20-1,.,TGCAGTGCCCAGGACCGGGACAGGGGGTCCTACGAGCAGTACTTC,CSAQDRDRGSYEQYF
.,TRBJ2-2,TRBV7-3,.,TGTGCCAGCAGCCCCATAGGGGGATCCACCGGGGAGCTGTTTTTT,CASSPIGGSTGELFF
.,TRBJ2-2,TRBV7-3,.,TGTGCCAGCAGCCAAAGCCGTGGGGCAGGGAAATTCACCGGGGAGCTGTTTTTT,CASSQSRGAGKFTGELFF
.,TRBJ2-1,TRBV4-3,.,TGCGCCAGCAGCCAAGACTATGTAGAGTCCTACAATGAGCAGTTCTTC,CASSQDYVESYNEQFF
.,TRBJ2-6,TRBV25-1,.,TGTGCCAGCAGCAGGGCAGGTGGGGCCAACGTCCTGACTTTC,CASSRAGGANVLTF
TRBD1,TRBJ1-6,TRBV19,.,TGTGCCAGTAGTCCTCACAGGGGCAACTCACCCCTCCACTTT,CASSPHRGNSPLHF
TRBD2,TRBJ2-3,TRBV5-1,.,TGCGCCAGCAGTTCCAAGCGGGAGGGCCGAGATACGCAGTATTTT,CASSSKREGRDTQYF
.,TRBJ2-1,TRBV14,.,TGTGCCAGCAGCCACGATTCAAGGTGGGGCAATGAGCAGTTCTTC,CASSHDSRWGNEQFF
TRBD1,TRBJ1-4,TRBV7-8,few,TGTGCCAGCAGATCGACAGGGGGTTTTGAAAAACTGTTTTTT,CASRSTGGFEKLFF
.,TRBJ2-7,TRBV9,few,TGTGCCAGCAGCGTGGGGCCCCCCATGGGCTACGAGCAGTACTTC,CASSVGPPMGYEQYF
.,TRBJ2-1,TRBV20-1,few,TGCAGTGCTAGAGCCCGGCGGGGCATGGACAATGAGCAGTTCTTC,CSARARRGMDNEQFF
.,TRBJ1-1,TRBV29-1,.,TGCAGCGTTATAGTAGGAGGGGCCACTGAAGCTTTCTTT,CSVIVGGATEAFF
TRBD1,TRBJ1-3,TRBV28,few,TGTGCCACCGACAGGGACTCTGGAAACACCATATATTTT,CATDRDSGNTIYF
.,TRBJ2-7,TRBV5-1,few,TGCGCCAGCAGCTTGGCGGCCGAGCAGTACTTC,CASSLAAEQYF
.,TRBJ2-5,TRBV12-3/TRBV12-4,few,TGTGCCAGCACCCCCGGGGGAGCCCAAGAGACCCAGTACTTC,CASTPGGAQETQYF
.,TRBJ1-1,TRBV9,few,TGTGCCAGCAGCGTATGGGGCGGTTCCACTGAAGCTTTCTTT,CASSVWGGSTEAFF
TRBD1,TRBJ2-5,TRBV5-1,.,TGCGCCAGCAGCTTGGAGGGGGCCCAAGAGACCCAGTACTTC,CASSLEGAQETQYF